This entry lists 24 T cell receptor beta chains sequenced from one sample in a study of OX40 agonist ivuxolimab in advanced cancers. Only in-frame clones appear in the TCRdb table, and some are missing; sequencing was by immunoSEQ multiplex PCR. This sample carries about 100,000 clones, over 75% of them seen once, and the ten largest clones take 0.15% to 0.2%. The specimen comprised CD4+ or CD8+ T cells sorted from blood, sampled in a trial of the OX40 agonist ivuxolimab. Receptors originate from an adult with an advanced solid tumor such as melanoma, head and neck, liver or kidney cancer.

J is TRBJ2-1 and V is TRBV6-6; 12 positions agree with TRBD2. The J segment lost 4 bases and the V segment lost 6 bases, leaving 4 bases of the junction unmatched. In germline, CDR1 is MNHNY, CDR2 SVGAGI (reference sequence). CDR3 length: 15 residues. The CDR3 region is CASRGTSGLYNEQFF. In DNA, the CDR3 is TGTGCCAGCAGGGGGACTAGCGGGCTATACAATGAGCAGTTCTTC.

The chain recombines TRBV7-8 with TRBJ2-3; a possible D gene is TRBD2 (6 bases). V was shortened by 5 bases and J by 4 bases, with 19 bases between the two germline ends. The length of the CDR3 is 16 residues. Per the germline V gene, CDR1 is SGHVS and CDR2 is FQNEAQ. CDR3 DNA sequence: TGTGCCAGCAGCGCCCTTCCTGCGGGGATGCCAGATACGCAGTATTTT. This gives the protein CASSALPAGMPDTQYF.

The rearrangement links TRBV2 to TRBJ2-7, with D perhaps matching TRBD2 (5 bases). CDR3 length: 12 residues. Germline loops: CDR1 SNHLY, CDR2 FYNNEI. Trimming shortened V by 5 bases and J by 4 bases, and 9 bases separated the two germline ends. The CDR3 region is CASSTGFYEQYF. The DNA for the CDR3 is TGTGCCAGCAGTACGGGATTTTACGAGCAGTACTTC.

CDR3 coding DNA: TGCGCCAGCAGCTTTCCGGGACAGGGGTCACGTATGAACACCGGGGAGCTGTTTTTT. Translation: CASSFPGQGSRMNTGELFF. The rearrangement links TRBV5-1 to TRBJ2-2, with 10 nucleotides matching TRBD1. This CDR3 region has 19 residues. The germline CDR1 and CDR2 sequences are SGHRS and YFSETQ. Germline trimming cut 2 bases from V and 1 base from J; bases unmatched to any gene: 11. The variable domain in full, completed from reference TRBV5-1 and TRBJ2-2, reads KAGVTQTPRYLIKTRGQQVTLSCSPISGHRSVSWYQQTPGQGLQFLFEYFSETQRNKGNFPGRFSGRQFSNSRSEMNVSTLELGDSALYLCASSFPGQGSRMNTGELFFGEGSRLTVL.

This chain joins TRBV11-2 and TRBJ2-1, with TRBD2 matching over 7 bases. J lost 7 bases, V lost 5 bases, and 11 bases had no gene match. Germline assignment: CDR1 SGHAT and CDR2 FQNNGV. CDR3 length: 15 residues. The CDR3 protein is CASSRRTGRVNEQFF. The CDR3, as DNA: TGTGCCAGCAGCCGTAGGACGGGGAGGGTTAATGAGCAGTTCTTC.

The sample holds a few counts of this clone. J is TRBJ2-7 and V is TRBV10-1; 8 positions agree with TRBD1. Trimming removed 4 bases from V and 5 bases from J; junction bases left unmatched: 4. Germline values: CDR1 WNHNN, CDR2 SYGVQD (reference sequence). There are 13 residues in the CDR3. DNA for the CDR3: TGCGCCAGCAGTGCGACAGGGGAAAACGAGCAGTACTTC. Its protein product is CASSATGENEQYF.

The chain carries TRBV5-1 and TRBJ1-1; no clear D gene. Trimming left V 4 bases short and J 0 bases short, with 7 bases between. CDR1 is SGHRS and CDR2 is YFSETQ in the germline V gene. This CDR3 spans 13 amino acids. The CDR3 bases are TGCGCCAGCAGCCCATTATTGAACACTGAAGCTTTCTTT. Translation: CASSPLLNTEAFF.

The J gene is TRBJ2-3, the V gene TRBV2, with no clear D. CDR1 is SNHLY and CDR2 is FYNNEI in the germline V gene. The CDR3 extends over 15 amino acids. The germline V and J ends were trimmed by 6 bases and 0 bases, with 13 bases remaining between them. For the CDR3, the DNA is TGTGCCAGCAGATACGACAAGGGTAGCACAGATACGCAGTATTTT. This codes for CASRYDKGSTDTQYF.

This rearrangement joins TRBV5-1 to TRBJ1-1, with D possibly matching TRBD1 (5 bases). Trimming pared 2 bases from V and 5 bases from J, leaving 7 bases between. CDR1 SGHRS and CDR2 YFSETQ come from the germline V gene. The CDR3 contains 12 residues. The CDR3 is CASSFPGTEAFF. The CDR3, as DNA: TGCGCCAGCAGCTTTCCAGGGACTGAAGCTTTCTTT.

J is TRBJ1-4 and V is TRBV5-5; D is uncertain. The V gene's germline CDR1 is SGHKS and CDR2 YYEKEE (reference sequence). The V end was cut by 1 base, the J end by 0 bases, with 7 bases between. This CDR3 contains 15 residues. The CDR3 DNA is TGTGCCAGCAGCTTGATCGGGACAACTAATGAAAAACTGTTTTTT. Its translation is CASSLIGTTNEKLFF. The variable domain in full, with the rest retrieved from reference TRBV5-5 and TRBJ1-4, is DAGVTQSPTHLIKTRGQQVTLRCSPISGHKSVSWYQQVLGQGPQFIFQYYEKEERGRGNFPDRFSARQFPNYSSELNVNALLLGDSALYLCASSLIGTTNEKLFFGSGTQLSVL.

This chain links TRBV28 with TRBJ2-1, with no clear D. CDR1 is MDHEN, CDR2 SYDVKM, per germline. There are 11 residues in the CDR3. V was trimmed by 3 bases and J by 6 bases, leaving 3 bases between them. Here the CDR3 DNA reads TGTGCCAGCAGTTTCATCAATGAGCAGTTCTTC. It is translated as CASSFINEQFF.

The sample holds one count of this clone. The V call is TRBV15, the J call TRBJ1-2; D is perhaps TRBD1 (6 bases). The germline V gene encodes CDR1 LNHNV and CDR2 YYDKDF (reference sequence). The V gene lost 6 bases and the J gene lost 1 base, with 18 bases spanning the gap. The CDR3 runs 16 residues. DNA for the CDR3: TGTGCCACCAGGTCGCCCCTACAGGGACTTAACTATGGCTACACCTTC. Translating it yields CATRSPLQGLNYGYTF.

CDR3 coding DNA: TGTGCCACCTCAGGGGGCGCGGTCGGGGAGCTGTTTTTT. Translating it yields CATSGGAVGELFF. V is TRBV10-3 and J is TRBJ2-2; 8 bases map to TRBD1. The germline CDR1 and CDR2 sequences are ENHRY and SYGVKD. Unmatched junction bases numbered 8, after V lost 10 bases and J lost 7 bases. The CDR3 loop spans 13 amino acids.

This clone was recorded only once. This sequence joins TRBV7-3 and TRBJ2-6, with D possibly being TRBD1 (6 bases). This CDR3 has 18 residues. V was pared by 2 bases and J by 0 bases, with 14 bases between. The germline gives CDR1 SGHTA, CDR2 FQGTGA. The CDR3, as DNA: TGTGCCAGCAGCTTAGAGGGGGTCCCCAACTCTGGGGCCAACGTCCTGACTTTC. It translates to CASSLEGVPNSGANVLTF.

The DNA of the CDR3 is TGTGCCAGCAGCTTATTTGGGACATCGAACACTGAAGCTTTCTTT. It yields the protein CASSLFGTSNTEAFF. V gene TRBV7-9 combines with J gene TRBJ1-1; TRBD1 might be the D (6 bases). This CDR3 has 15 amino acids. V lost 2 bases and J lost 1, with 11 bases in between. The germline gives CDR1 SEHNR, CDR2 FQNEAQ (reference sequence).

CDR3 bases: TGCAGCTCCAAGCGGGGGGCCTACAATGAGCAGTTCTTC. This translates into CSSKRGAYNEQFF. The rearrangement joins TRBV29-1 to TRBJ2-1; 9 nucleotides line up with TRBD2. CDR3 length: 13 residues. V gave up 8 bases and J gave up 2 bases; unmatched junction bases: 4. Germline values: CDR1 SQVTM, CDR2 ANQGSEA.

V and J are TRBV5-1 and TRBJ2-1, with a weak D call TRBD2 (6 bases). The CDR3 loop spans 13 amino acids. Germline loops: CDR1 SGHRS, CDR2 YFSETQ. CDR3 protein: CVNSRTKNNEQFF. CDR3 coding DNA: TGCGTAAACTCACGGACTAAAAACAATGAGCAGTTCTTC.

This chain connects TRBV30 to TRBJ2-7; D uncertain. In germline, CDR1 is GTSNPN, CDR2 SVGIG (reference sequence). The CDR3 consists of 14 residues. Trimming took 3 bases from V and 1 from J, leaving 13 bases between them. CDR3 sequence reads: CAWSPTVVSYEQYF. The CDR3 coding sequence is TGTGCCTGGAGCCCGACGGTTGTATCCTACGAGCAGTACTTC.

The chain links TRBV28 to TRBJ2-7; TRBD1 aligns across 11 bases. CDR1 MDHEN and CDR2 SYDVKM come from the germline V gene. This CDR3 is built from 15 residues. With V trimmed by 2 bases and J by 3 bases, 3 bases remained unmatched. CDR3 nucleotides: TGTGCCAGCAGTTTAGCCGGGACAGGGGGCTACGAGCAGTACTTC. Translated, it gives CASSLAGTGGYEQYF.

The rearrangement joins TRBV30 to TRBJ2-1, with 9 nucleotides matching TRBD1. Germline loops: CDR1 GTSNPN, CDR2 SVGIG (reference sequence). The CDR3 is 14 amino acids. Losses at the gene ends were 5 bases for V and 4 bases for J; bases not matched to a gene: 6. Here the CDR3 DNA reads TGTGCCTGGGACGGTGGGACAGGGTACAATGAGCAGTTCTTC. Translation: CAWDGGTGYNEQFF.

The V and J genes are TRBV28 and TRBJ2-7; 9 bases match TRBD2. The CDR3 runs to 15 residues. The V gene's germline CDR1 is MDHEN and CDR2 SYDVKM. V trimming: 5 bases; J trimming: 3 bases; junction bases outside the gene matches: 8. The CDR3 region is CASSQIAGAGYEQYF. The CDR3 bases are TGTGCCAGCAGTCAGATAGCGGGAGCGGGCTACGAGCAGTACTTC.

The table lists this clone with a few counts. The chain joins TRBV7-3 to TRBJ2-2, with D perhaps matching TRBD2 (6 bases). Germline V gene lookup returns CDR1 SGHTA and CDR2 FQGTGA. The CDR3 is 15 residues long. The V end was cut by 2 bases, the J end by 7 bases, with 14 bases between. CDR3 DNA sequence: TGTGCCAGCAGCTTATCGGAGGGGAGGTTCGGGGAGCTGTTTTTT. The encoded protein is CASSLSEGRFGELFF.

The rearrangement uses TRBV27 and TRBJ1-5; D unclear. The CDR3 covers 13 residues. The V end lost 7 bases, the J end lost 6 bases, and 13 bases lay between the germline ends. From germline, CDR1 is MNHEY and CDR2 SMNVEV (reference sequence). CDR3 nucleotides: TGTGCCAGCACGGTAACGAGGTTTCAGCCCCAGCATTTT. Protein product: CASTVTRFQPQHF.

V usage is TRBV2 and J usage is TRBJ2-3, with a tentative D call TRBD2 (6 bases). Trimming left V 6 bases short and J 3 bases short, with 16 bases between. CDR3 length: 15 amino acids. Germline V CDR1 and CDR2: SNHLY, FYNNEI. The CDR3, as DNA: TGTGCCAGCAGGGGTCTGGACTATACTACAGATACGCAGTATTTT. Translation gives CASRGLDYTTDTQYF.